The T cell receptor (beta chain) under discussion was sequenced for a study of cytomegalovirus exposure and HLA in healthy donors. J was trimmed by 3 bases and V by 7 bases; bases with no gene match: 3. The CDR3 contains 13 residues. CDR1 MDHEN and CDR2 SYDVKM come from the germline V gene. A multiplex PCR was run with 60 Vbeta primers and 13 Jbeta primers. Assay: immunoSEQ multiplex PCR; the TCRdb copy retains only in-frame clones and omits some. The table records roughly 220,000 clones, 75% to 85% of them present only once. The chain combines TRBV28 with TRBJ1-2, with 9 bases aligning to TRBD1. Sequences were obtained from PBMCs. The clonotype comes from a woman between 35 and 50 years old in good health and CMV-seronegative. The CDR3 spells CASTRDRDYGYTF. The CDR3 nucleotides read TGTGCCAGCACCAGGGACAGGGACTATGGCTACACCTTC.